The next 10 T cell receptor beta chains were all read from a single sample in a study of shared clonotypes between healthy human individuals. Sequenced by immunoSEQ multiplex PCR; TCRdb stores in-frame clones only, minus some. The sample yields fewer than 2.5 million clones, under 95% seen once. The sample was naive CD4+ T cells from PBMCs. Subset noted: CD45RA+ positively selected. These receptors were collected from a man younger than 35 in good health. Some clones in this sample may be carry-over from other donors' samples.

This chain links TRBV28 with TRBJ1-1; 9 bases fit TRBD1. The CDR3 has 16 residues. The V and J ends lost 2 bases and 3 bases, in that order; junction bases with no gene match: 7. CDR1 MDHEN and CDR2 SYDVKM come from the germline V gene. CDR3 amino acids: CASSLGGQGSHTEAFF. The CDR3 coding sequence is TGTGCCAGCAGTTTAGGGGGACAGGGTTCGCACACTGAAGCTTTCTTT.

A remark on this clone: The same CDR3 can be traced to other DNA sequences in this sample. V gene TRBV5-1 combines with J gene TRBJ2-7; D unresolved. This CDR3 region has 14 residues. The V and J ends lost 0 bases and 1 base respectively, with 8 bases between them. From germline, CDR1 is SGHRS and CDR2 YFSETQ. The CDR3 DNA is TGCGCCAGCAGCTTGGGGCGCGATTCCTACGAGCAGTACTTC. Residues: CASSLGRDSYEQYF.

The chain couples TRBV14 to TRBJ1-2; no definite D call. Germline V gives CDR1 SGHDN, CDR2 FVKESK. The CDR3 is 17 amino acids. V was shortened by 0 bases and J by 8 bases, with 22 bases between the two germline ends. The CDR3 DNA reads as TGTGCCAGCAGCCAAGACGCGGCCCGGGCACATTCATGGGGCTACACCTTC. This sequence encodes CASSQDAARAHSWGYTF.

V gene TRBV27 combines with J gene TRBJ1-2; 7 bases match TRBD1. V was pared by 3 bases and J by 1 base, with 5 bases of the junction left unmatched. Germline CDR1 is MNHEY and CDR2 is SMNVEV (reference sequence). The CDR3 contains 15 residues. The CDR3 nucleotides are TGTGCCAGCAGTTTCTACAGGGGCCATAACTATGGCTACACCTTC. Protein product: CASSFYRGHNYGYTF.

The V gene is TRBV28, the J gene TRBJ1-1; 7 positions agree with TRBD1. J was trimmed by 1 base and V by 6 bases; bases with no gene match: 8. There are 15 residues in the CDR3. CDR1 and CDR2 (germline): MDHEN, SYDVKM. The CDR3 DNA is TGTGCCAGCAGAACTACAGGGGTGAAGAACACTGAAGCTTTCTTT. It translates to CASRTTGVKNTEAFF.

This rearrangement joins TRBV7-9 to TRBJ2-7, with D possibly TRBD1 on 5 matching bases. Germline V gives CDR1 SEHNR, CDR2 FQNEAQ (reference sequence). This CDR3 has 15 amino acids. V lost 3 bases to trimming and J lost 3 bases, with 15 bases between them. The CDR3 DNA is TGTGCCAGCAGCTTCGGCGACAGTCGATTCTACGAGCAGTACTTC. It translates to CASSFGDSRFYEQYF.

V is TRBV21-1 and J is TRBJ1-2. TRBV21-1 is a pseudogene segment. This CDR3 spans 14 amino acids. This chain's CDR3 is CASRDRIANYGYTF. CDR3 DNA: TGTGCCAGCAGGGACCGGATAGCTAACTATGGCTACACCTTC.

This clone appeared once. This chain uses TRBV4-1 with TRBJ1-1, with a possible D match to TRBD1 (6 bases). This CDR3 is 15 amino acids long. CDR1 is MGHRA and CDR2 is YSYEKL in the germline V gene. Trimming cost V 6 bases and J 5 bases, with 19 bases left between them. CDR3 loop: CASSPPNREGTEAFF. CDR3 bases: TGCGCCAGCAGTCCCCCAAACAGGGAGGGGACTGAAGCTTTCTTT.

The chain joins TRBV19 to TRBJ2-7; D ambiguous. CDR3 length equals 15 residues. Germline V gene data show CDR1 as LNHDA and CDR2 as SQIVND (reference sequence). Trimming shortened V by 3 bases and J by 6 bases, and 18 bases separated the two germline ends. As DNA, the CDR3 is TGTGCCAGTAGTATTACCGACATCCCCCGCGGCGAGCAGTACTTC. Its translation is CASSITDIPRGEQYF. The whole variable domain, remainder taken from reference TRBV19 and TRBJ2-7, is DGGITQSPKYLFRKEGQNVTLSCEQNLNHDAMYWYRQDPGQGLRLIYYSQIVNDFQKGDIAEGYSVSREKKESFPLTVTSAQKNPTAFYLCASSITDIPRGEQYFGPGTRLTVT.

The chain uses TRBV5-1 and TRBJ2-1, with a weak D call TRBD2 (5 bases). This CDR3 region has 16 residues. Trimming left V 0 bases short and J 2 bases short, with 12 bases between. CDR1 and CDR2 from the germline V gene are SGHRS and YFSETQ. Here the CDR3 DNA reads TGCGCCAGCAGCTTGGCCGGGGATTACGCCTACAATGAGCAGTTCTTC. Amino acids: CASSLAGDYAYNEQFF.